The clone carrying this TCR beta chain was picked up a small number of times. Its antigen is unknown. The data were obtained in a study of T cells in Graves' hyperthyroidism and ophthalmopathy. The study's findings and limits: Blood also held most thyroid clonotypes expanded beyond 0.001.

Patients aged 18 to 65 had newly diagnosed hyperthyroidism of under 2 months' duration. The study excluded patients with uncontrolled infection, other autoimmune disease, pregnancy or lactation. Extraction of PBMCs used 7.5 to 10 ml of fresh peripheral blood. TCR beta CDR3 regions were amplified from RNA. The HTBI primer set was used in a first-round RT-PCR of the TCR CDR3. TCRdb called the multiplex PCR reads again in MiXCR, with one record for every CDR3 protein. Among over 200,000 distinct CDR3 sequences, more than 14% were seen once, and the ten largest hold about 14%. The specimen sequenced was blood. The clonotype comes from a woman aged 35 to 49 with Graves' hyperthyroidism that later progressed to Graves' ophthalmopathy.

This CDR3 reads CASGRGYWGEQYF. DNA of the CDR3: TGTGCCAGCGGACGGGGGTACTGGGGCGAGCAGTACTTC. The chain recombines TRBV7-9 with TRBJ2-7; tentatively, D is TRBD2 (6 bases). V was cut by 8 bases and J by 6 bases, with 17 bases left in between. The CDR3 loop spans 13 amino acids. Germline CDR1 SEHNR, CDR2 FQNEAQ (reference sequence).